This T cell receptor (beta chain) was captured by sequencing in a study of shared T cell receptors in the human thymus (dated by TCRdb to the early 2020s). Some background on the complete study: The study investigated the way shared, self-reactive T-cell receptor alpha chains are produced in the human thymus.

Comments on this clone: Its antigen target is currently unknown. No clone much larger than this one lies a single base away; base qualities are absent.

The receptor library was made with the immunoSEQ multiplex PCR assay. The immuneACCESS repertoire file appears here via TCRdb, limited to in-frame rearrangements. These files lack a portion of the clones; in checked studies, under half of the deficit traces to unresolved V genes, and the cause of the others is not known. This sample lists under 700,000 clones; around 78% were detected once. The top ten clonotypes cover roughly 0.013% of the sample. V and J are trimmed by 5 bases and 7 bases, and the gene matches miss 8 bases of the junction. From a lookup of the germline V gene (reference sequence), CDR1 and CDR2 are MNHEY and SMNVEV. Inclusive of the bounding cysteine and phenylalanine, the CDR3 is 14 residues long. Solely the CDR3 DNA is kept, with 42 bases framed from the first base. This sample was also put to use in a study of human thymus T cells. As described in the second report: Donors were immunologically healthy infants undergoing open corrective cardiac surgery for congenital heart defects in Finland. Thymus tissue was collected as surgical resects that were removed during corrective cardiac surgery. Usage of V and J gene segments appeared to be biased in both the thymic and the peripheral blood repertoires. According to the related research, thymic TCR repertoires were highly overlapping among unrelated individuals. The study used under 10 infant thymus samples plus four related peripheral blood samples to characterize TCR alpha and beta repertoires. The infant donors were roughly 7 to 244 days old, and the cohort included about 6 males and a couple of females. After being mechanically released from the tissue, thymocytes were kept at -70 degrees C in pellets of about 8.5-32 million cells. Genomic DNA was extracted from frozen cell pellets with a QIAsymphony instrument. TCRB and TCRAD loci were amplified from a standardized quantity of quality-controlled genomic DNA using the immunoSEQ multiplex PCR assay. The amplicons covered the V(D)J region and were long enough to include the CDR3 and to identify the V and J genes. The amplicons were sequenced on an Illumina platform via the commercial immunoSEQ service. Primer bias and sequencing errors were corrected as previously described, and TCRAD and TCRB definitions were based on the IMGT database. Analysis of the repertoires was done with immunoSEQ Analyzer 3.0 and VDJTools and included basic statistics, V/J segment usage, diversity estimates, rarefaction and pairwise overlap. Diversity was estimated using the Chao1, ChaoE, Efron-Thisted, Shannon and inverse Simpson indices, and was also estimated on datasets down-sampled to the size of the smallest sample. Repertoire overlap used strict matching of CDR3 nucleotide sequence, V gene and J gene, with Jaccard-based multidimensional scaling clustering. On average, thymus samples yielded roughly 800,000 unique TCRB clonotypes, whereas blood samples yielded about 84,000.

This clonotype was obtained from a boy in the first two years of life with a congenital heart defect. Donor details come from another sample of the same person, matched by shared clones. Material: thymocytes. The chain employs TRBV27 and TRBJ2-3; TRBD2 agrees with 8 junctional bases. The nucleotide sequence reads as follows: TGTGCCAGCAGTCCCCAGCGGGAGATGAATACGCAGTATTTT. The resulting protein is CASSPQREMNTQYF.